One T cell receptor (beta chain) is described in this entry. Antigen unknown. The authors reverse transcribed roughly 0.5 to 1 ug RNA with random hexamers. TCR beta CDR3 was amplified by immunoSEQ multiplex PCR. This amplification extended across 54 Vbeta and 13 Jbeta segments. TCRdb used MiXCR to reprocess the immunoSEQ multiplex PCR reads, holding one entry per CDR3 protein. The sample has about 160,000 distinct CDR3 sequences; around 94% are singletons. CD8+ and CD4+ T cells taken from blood had their TCR beta sequenced. TEMRA cells were FACS-enriched, unlike CD8+ and CD4+ T cells, which were negatively isolated. From germline, CDR1 is MNHNY and CDR2 SVGAGI (reference sequence). Trimming shortened V by 0 bases and J by 6 bases, and 6 bases separated the two germline ends. CDR3 length: 12 residues. The sample originates from a study of CD8 T cells in Susac syndrome. Study-level points and caveats: As acknowledged by the study, its TCR sequencing and HLA analysis included a relatively small number of individuals.

This clonotype originated in a human donor with multiple sclerosis. The chain carries TRBV6-6 and TRBJ2-7, with D possibly matching TRBD2 (6 bases). Sequenced input: CD4+ T cells from PBMCs. CDR3 amino acids: CASSYSGGEQYF. The CDR3 bases are TGTGCCAGCAGTTACTCCGGGGGCGAGCAGTACTTC.